Listed below are T cell receptor beta chains from one sample, sequenced in a study of T cells after yellow fever vaccination. TCRdb passed the 5' RACE reads through MiXCR, listing each CDR3 protein once. This table holds roughly 500,000 distinct CDR3 sequences, approximately 21% found once. The starting material was PBMCs, obtained 15 days after the yellow fever booster vaccination. The receptors were sampled from a young man who received the YFV17D yellow fever vaccine. The CDR3 runs from the conserved cysteine through the conserved F or W. The order of the fields is J gene, D gene, V gene, clone size, CDR3 protein, CDR3 DNA. A D gene is named only where the DNA matches it firmly. Expanded clones are given a class, and other clones once, few, many or no size at all.

>TRBJ2-1|TRBD2|TRBV5-1|.
CASSFSGRAYEQFF
TGCGCCAGCAGCTTTAGCGGGAGGGCCTATGAGCAGTTCTTC
>TRBJ2-7|TRBD1|TRBV2|few
CASWGQGLSYEQYF
TGTGCCAGCTGGGGACAGGGGTTGTCCTACGAGCAGTACTTC
>TRBJ2-7|.|TRBV5-1|.
CASGEDRDSYEQYF
TGCGCCAGCGGGGAGGACAGAGATTCCTACGAGCAGTACTTC
>TRBJ2-5|.|TRBV5-1|many
CASSLSGQETQYF
TGTGCCAGCAGTCTTAGCGGCCAAGAGACCCAGTACTTC
>TRBJ2-1|.|TRBV6-5|.
CASRGSREQFF
TGTGCCAGCAGGGGTTCGCGTGAGCAGTTCTTC
>TRBJ1-1|.|TRBV27|.
CASRLSRNTEAFF
TGTGCCAGCAGGCTATCGCGGAACACTGAAGCTTTCTTT
>TRBJ1-1|.|TRBV12-3/TRBV12-4|few
CASAPRGEAFF
TGTGCCAGCGCTCCCCGGGGCGAAGCTTTCTTT
>TRBJ2-2|TRBD1|TRBV9|.
CASSLDRDRGTGELFF
TGTGCCAGCAGCCTCGACCGGGACAGGGGAACCGGGGAGCTGTTTTTT
>TRBJ2-7|.|TRBV12-3/TRBV12-4|.
CASSPGPAGEQYF
TGTGCCAGCAGTCCCGGCCCCGCGGGCGAGCAGTACTTC
>TRBJ2-3|.|TRBV5-6|few
CASSLYIADTQYF
TGTGCCAGCAGCTTGTATATCGCAGATACGCAGTATTTT
>TRBJ1-1|.|TRBV2|.
CASSRENTEAFF
TGTGCCAGCAGCAGGGAAAACACTGAAGCTTTCTTT
>TRBJ2-2|TRBD2|TRBV12-3/TRBV12-4|few
CASSLAEPTGELFF
TGTGCCAGCAGCCTAGCGGAGCCCACCGGGGAGCTGTTTTTT
>TRBJ1-1|.|TRBV14|.
CASSQAGTDLEAFF
TGTGCCAGCAGCCAAGCTGGGACTGACCTTGAAGCTTTCTTT
>TRBJ1-4|.|TRBV9|once
CASSAGATTNEKLFF
TGTGCCAGCAGCGCAGGGGCAACAACTAATGAAAAACTGTTTTTT
>TRBJ1-2|.|TRBV20-1|few
CSAREKGLYIYGYTF
TGCAGTGCTAGAGAAAAGGGCCTTTACATCTATGGCTACACCTTC
>TRBJ2-5|.|TRBV6-1|.
CASSESFGDPWGTQYF
TGTGCCAGCAGTGAATCATTCGGGGACCCATGGGGGACCCAGTACTTC
>TRBJ2-1|.|TRBV20-1|.
CSARDQWDTARQFF
TGCAGTGCTAGAGATCAATGGGACACGGCGAGGCAGTTCTTC
>TRBJ1-4|.|TRBV18|few
CASSPRADEKLFF
TGTGCCAGCTCACCCAGGGCCGATGAAAAACTGTTTTTT
>TRBJ2-5|TRBD1|TRBV20-1|few
CSARSRDRIQETQYF
TGCAGTGCTAGATCCAGGGACAGGATCCAAGAGACCCAGTACTTC
>TRBJ2-3|.|TRBV12-5|few
CASGLGMTDTQYF
TGTGCTAGTGGTTTGGGAATGACAGATACGCAGTATTTT
>TRBJ2-5|.|TRBV7-9|.
CASSFGSLETQYF
TGTGCCAGCAGCTTCGGGTCTTTAGAGACCCAGTACTTC
>TRBJ2-4|TRBD2|TRBV28|few
CASSQTSGRYIQYF
TGTGCCAGCAGTCAGACTAGCGGGAGGTACATTCAGTACTTC
>TRBJ2-2|.|TRBV5-4|.
CASSSLGRTANTGELFF
TGTGCCAGCAGCAGTCTCGGAAGGACTGCGAACACCGGGGAGCTGTTTTTT
>TRBJ2-1|.|TRBV20-1|.
CSAHRAQAPNEQFF
TGCAGTGCCCACAGGGCACAGGCCCCCAATGAGCAGTTCTTC
>TRBJ2-1|TRBD2|TRBV5-6|many
CASSVTSGPSSYNEQFF
TGTGCCAGCAGCGTGACTAGCGGCCCCAGCTCCTACAATGAGCAGTTCTTC
>TRBJ2-5|.|TRBV12-3/TRBV12-4|.
CASSLSNDQETQYF
TGTGCCAGCAGTTTGAGTAACGACCAAGAGACCCAGTACTTC
>TRBJ1-5|.|TRBV7-9|few
CASSLTNEQPQHF
TGTGCCAGCAGCTTAACGAATGAACAGCCCCAGCATTTT
>TRBJ2-5|.|TRBV10-3|many
CASEETQYF
TGTGCCTCGGAGGAGACCCAGTACTTC
>TRBJ2-2|.|TRBV5-1|.
CASRRSGGQTTGELFF
TGCGCCAGCAGGAGGTCTGGGGGACAAACCACCGGGGAGCTGTTTTTT
>TRBJ2-1|TRBD2|TRBV5-1|few
CASSLELAGAEQFF
TGCGCCAGCAGCTTGGAACTAGCGGGAGCTGAGCAGTTCTTC
>TRBJ1-5|.|TRBV2|.
CASSERGISTSCF
TGTGCCAGCAGTGAAAGGGGCATTTCCACGTCTTGTTTT
>TRBJ2-2|TRBD2|TRBV12-5|few
CASGLVSGSGTGELFF
TGTGCTAGTGGTTTGGTTAGCGGGAGTGGAACCGGGGAGCTGTTTTTT
>TRBJ2-7|TRBD1|TRBV20-1|.
CSARAGQGMGYEQYF
TGCAGTGCTAGAGCTGGACAGGGGATGGGATACGAGCAGTACTTC
>TRBJ2-5|.|TRBV4-3|few
CASSQDQGTQYF
TGCGCCAGCAGCCAAGATCAGGGGACCCAGTACTTC
>TRBJ2-2|.|TRBV20-1|few
CSARDSRTSRPGELFF
TGCAGTGCTAGAGATTCTCGGACGTCAAGACCCGGGGAGCTGTTTTTT
>TRBJ2-7|.|TRBV29-1|.
CSVYTTEWSYEQYF
TGCAGCGTTTATACGACAGAGTGGTCCTACGAGCAGTACTTC
>TRBJ2-5|.|TRBV7-2|few
CASSRWGGQETQYF
TGTGCCAGCAGCCGCTGGGGAGGACAAGAGACCCAGTACTTC
>TRBJ2-3|TRBD2|TRBV7-2|few
CASSPWTSGSADTQYF
TGTGCCAGCAGCCCCTGGACTAGCGGGAGTGCAGATACGCAGTATTTT
>TRBJ2-1|.|TRBV29-1|few
CSVGDYPAALPSSYNEQFF
TGCAGCGTTGGAGACTACCCCGCCGCCCTCCCGAGCTCCTACAATGAGCAGTTCTTC
>TRBJ2-4|TRBD1|TRBV29-1|few
CSVPGQKNIQYF
TGCAGCGTTCCGGGACAGAAAAACATTCAGTACTTC
>TRBJ2-1|TRBD1|TRBV6-1|.
CAADSRDRDYNEQFF
TGTGCCGCGGATTCCCGGGACAGGGACTACAATGAGCAGTTCTTC